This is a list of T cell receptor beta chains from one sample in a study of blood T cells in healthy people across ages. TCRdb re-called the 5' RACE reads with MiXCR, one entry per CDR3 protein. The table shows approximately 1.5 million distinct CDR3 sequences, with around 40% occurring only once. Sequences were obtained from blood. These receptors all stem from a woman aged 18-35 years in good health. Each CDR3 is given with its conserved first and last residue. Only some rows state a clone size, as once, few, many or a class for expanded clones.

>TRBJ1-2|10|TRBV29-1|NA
CSVRDRGYTF
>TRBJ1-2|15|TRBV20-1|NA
CSAKWTGGRVYGYTF
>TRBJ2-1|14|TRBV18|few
CASSPPTSGNEQFF
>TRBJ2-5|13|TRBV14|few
CASSQSLQETQYF
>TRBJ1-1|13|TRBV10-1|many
CASSSGGTTEAFF
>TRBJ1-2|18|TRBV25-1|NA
CASSEWRATGKGGYGYTF
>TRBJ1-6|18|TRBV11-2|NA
CASSSPSSRGSLNSPLHF
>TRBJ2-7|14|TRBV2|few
CATQKQGAEYEQYF
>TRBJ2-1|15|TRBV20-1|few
CSAITLAGSYNEQFF
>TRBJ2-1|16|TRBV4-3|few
CASSQVGRGGQSEQFF
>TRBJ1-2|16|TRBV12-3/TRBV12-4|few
CASSLAPPGGADGYTF
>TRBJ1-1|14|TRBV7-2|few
CASSSGPDAWRAFF
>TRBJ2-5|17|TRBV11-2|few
CASSLRRLAGGAGEQYF
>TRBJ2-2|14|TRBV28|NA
CASSPLSRTGELFF
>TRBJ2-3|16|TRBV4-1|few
CASSHSGGGTTDTQYF
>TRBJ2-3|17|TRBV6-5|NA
CASSYSSLITSTDTQYF
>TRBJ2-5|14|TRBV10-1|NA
CASSDSSVQETQYF
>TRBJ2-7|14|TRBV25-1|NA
CASRGTGHFYEQYF
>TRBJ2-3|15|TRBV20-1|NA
CSVSKGTSGTDTQYF
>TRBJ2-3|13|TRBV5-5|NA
CASSPRAYDTQYF
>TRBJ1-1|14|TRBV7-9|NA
CASSSWDRVTEAFF
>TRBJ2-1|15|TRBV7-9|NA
CASSLGVGARGAQFF
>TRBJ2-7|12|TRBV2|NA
CASTRDLYEQYF
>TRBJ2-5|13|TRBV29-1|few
CSVGGLARNEQYF
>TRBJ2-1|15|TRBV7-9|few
CASSSAWVSDYEQFF
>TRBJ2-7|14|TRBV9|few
CASSPRQLSYEQYF
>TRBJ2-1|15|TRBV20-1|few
CSARDQGGLYNEQFF
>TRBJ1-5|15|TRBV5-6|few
CASSLFGQGAQPQHF
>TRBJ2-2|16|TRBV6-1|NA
CASSEQGQGAPGELFF
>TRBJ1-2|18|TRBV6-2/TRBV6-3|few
CASRPSRREGRKVGGYTF
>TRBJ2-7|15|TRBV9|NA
CASSKGTSGTYEQYF
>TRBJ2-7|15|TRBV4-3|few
CASSQDGDSSYEQYF
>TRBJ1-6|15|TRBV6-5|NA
CASSKTGTANSPLHF
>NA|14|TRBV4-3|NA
CASSQEDEAYEQYF
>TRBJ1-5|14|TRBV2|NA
CASSEVGGDQPQHF
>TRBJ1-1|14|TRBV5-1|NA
CASSMTVQDTEAFF